The 13 T cell receptor beta chains given below trace back to one sample, sequenced in a study of T cell repertoires in cytomegalovirus infection. TCRdb reprocessed the reads with MiXCR, giving one entry per CDR3 protein. Altogether about 310,000 distinct CDR3 sequences are present, roughly 15% being singletons, with the ten largest covering around 13%. The sample consisted of PBMCs. The receptors were gathered from a human donor in good health (CMV status not recorded). Some clones in this sample may be carry-over from other donors' samples.

This clonotype appeared a few times. V usage is TRBV15 and J usage is TRBJ1-5; D not certain. This CDR3 spans 13 amino acids. CDR1 and CDR2 from the germline V gene are LNHNV and YYDKDF (reference sequence). V lost 3 bases and J lost 7, with 10 bases in between. CDR3 region: CATSRARFQPQHF. CDR3 DNA sequence: TGTGCCACCAGCAGGGCTCGCTTCCAGCCCCAGCATTTT.

The chain has TRBV15 and TRBJ2-7, with TRBD1 matching 10 bases. Germline CDR1 LNHNV, CDR2 YYDKDF (reference sequence). The CDR3 runs to 16 residues. The V and J ends lost 2 bases and 4 bases, in that order; junction bases with no gene match: 8. The CDR3 DNA follows: TGTGCCACCAGCAGACCTCGGGACAGGGGCCGGTACGAGCAGTACTTC. Protein sequence: CATSRPRDRGRYEQYF. Full variable domain (missing parts from reference TRBV15 and TRBJ2-7): DAMVIQNPRYQVTQFGKPVTLSCSQTLNHNVMYWYQQKSSQAPKLLFHYYDKDFNNEADTPDNFQSRRPNTSFCFLDIRSPGLGDTAMYLCATSRPRDRGRYEQYFGPGTRLTVT.

The chain employs TRBV20-1 and TRBJ1-1, with D perhaps TRBD1 (6 bases). The CDR3 consists of 16 residues. The ends were cut back, 2 bases at V and 5 bases at J, with 21 bases in the middle. Germline V CDR1 and CDR2: DFQATT, SNEGSKA (reference sequence). In nucleotides, the CDR3 is TGCAGTGCTAGATTTCCGAATCAGGGGCGACGGACTGAAGCTTTCTTT. Translated: CSARFPNQGRRTEAFF.

This clonotype was counted a few times. This rearrangement joins TRBV29-1 to TRBJ2-1; the D is unclear. CDR1 is SQVTM, CDR2 ANQGSEA, per germline. Trimming left V 7 bases short and J 8 bases short, with 9 bases between. The CDR3 extends over 10 amino acids. The CDR3 bases are TGCAGCGCGGGTTACGATGAGCAGTTCTTC. Amino acid sequence: CSAGYDEQFF.

On this clonotype itself: One base away lies a much larger clone, so this may be a sequencing read error. The V call is TRBV19, the J call TRBJ2-7; D is perhaps TRBD2 (5 bases). The CDR3 sequence is 14 residues long. Trimming took 3 bases from V and 7 from J, leaving 16 bases between them. Germline V CDR1 and CDR2: LNHDA, SQIVND (reference sequence). The CDR3 loop is CASSINSVGREQYF. For the CDR3, the DNA is TGTGCCAGTAGTATTAACTCTGTGGGGAGAGAGCAGTACTTC.

V and J are TRBV29-1 and TRBJ2-3; either TRBD1 or TRBD2 may supply D (6 bases each). CDR1 and CDR2 from the germline V gene are SQVTM and ANQGSEA. V lost 2 bases and J lost 8, with 20 bases in between. The CDR3 spans 15 residues. The CDR3 loop is CSVEPVADLRGTQYF. The CDR3 coding sequence is TGCAGCGTTGAACCCGTAGCGGACCTCAGGGGTACGCAGTATTTT.

This clonotype was observed many times. The chain recombines TRBV7-9 with TRBJ1-5, with D possibly matching TRBD1 (6 bases). The CDR3 is made up of 14 amino acids. V was cut by 5 bases and J by 4 bases, with 12 bases left in between. The germline V gene has CDR1 SEHNR and CDR2 FQNEAQ (reference sequence). The CDR3 coding sequence is TGTGCCAGCAGCCGAGGACAGCCAAATCAGCCCCAGCATTTT. Protein sequence: CASSRGQPNQPQHF.

The chain carries TRBV5-6 and TRBJ2-5; D might be TRBD1 (6 bases). The CDR3 runs 17 residues. Germline values: CDR1 SGHDT, CDR2 YYEEEE. Between the trimmed V and J ends, which lost 3 bases and 1 base, there was a span of 19 bases. CDR3 coding DNA: TGTGCCAGCAGCTCCCATGGCAGGGGTACCCTCCAAGAGACCCAGTACTTC. This gives the protein CASSSHGRGTLQETQYF.

At least ten counts were recorded for this clonotype. The CDR3: CASSRGTVDYEQYF. The CDR3 coding sequence is TGCGCCAGCAGCCGCGGGACGGTAGACTACGAGCAGTACTTC. This chain uses TRBV4-1 with TRBJ2-7, with TRBD2 as a possible D gene (6 bases). Germline assignment: CDR1 MGHRA and CDR2 YSYEKL. Trimming cost V 4 bases and J 3 bases, with 13 bases left between them. The CDR3 sequence is 14 residues long.

This clonotype was detected many times. The chain employs TRBV10-3 and TRBJ2-3; D may be TRBD2 (6 bases). The V and J ends lost 5 bases and 2 bases respectively, with 14 bases between them. Germline V CDR1 and CDR2: ENHRY, SYGVKD. The CDR3 contains 15 residues. The CDR3: CAISNSRDSTDTQYF. DNA for the CDR3: TGTGCCATCAGTAACTCGCGGGACTCCACAGATACGCAGTATTTT.

There are a few counts of this clonotype. The CDR3 region is CATSESGTSYQETQYF. CDR3 sequence (DNA): TGTGCCACCAGTGAGTCCGGGACCTCGTACCAAGAGACCCAGTACTTC. The rearrangement uses TRBV24-1 and TRBJ2-5, with D possibly being TRBD1 or TRBD2 (5 bases each). V was clipped by 4 bases and J by 0 bases, with 14 bases between them. The CDR3 loop spans 16 amino acids. CDR1 KGHDR and CDR2 SFDVKD come from the germline V gene.

The chain employs TRBV7-9 and TRBJ2-7; 7 positions agree with TRBD2. This CDR3 contains 12 residues. Germline V gene lookup returns CDR1 SEHNR and CDR2 FQNEAQ (reference sequence). J lost 7 bases, V lost 6 bases, and 6 bases had no gene match. The CDR3 DNA reads TGTGCCAGCAGATTGGGGGGGATGGAGCAGTACTTC. Encoded protein: CASRLGGMEQYF.

The rearrangement links TRBV27 to TRBJ1-1; TRBD1 matches at 10 bases. CDR3 length equals 15 residues. The J segment lost 1 base and the V segment lost 5 bases, leaving 4 bases of the junction unmatched. Looked up from germline, CDR1 is MNHEY and CDR2 is SMNVEV (reference sequence). In nucleotides, the CDR3 is TGTGCCAGCAGTGCACGGACAGGGGGGAACACTGAAGCTTTCTTT. Residues: CASSARTGGNTEAFF.